Below are 6 T cell receptor beta chains sequenced from a single sample in a study of CD8+ T cells in alopecia areata. As the sequencing template, cDNA was produced by extracting RNA and reverse transcribing it. Method: immunoSEQ multiplex PCR; TCRdb's copy keeps in-frame clones and lacks some. This set yields over 100,000 clones and no singletons; the top ten hold about 20%. The sequenced sample consisted of lesional skin. The receptors stem from a C3H/HeJ mouse with alopecia areata. These mice share the MHC haplotype H2-k.

This clone has just a few counts. Here the gene names and germline are mouse. The sequence runs out 4 residues before the end of the CDR3; the remainder is reconstructed from the germline J gene. This chain links TRBV1 with TRBJ1-4, with D perhaps matching TRBD1 (6 bases). Germline CDR1 is NSQYPW and CDR2 is LRSPGD (reference sequence). The CDR3 consists of 16 residues. The ends were cut back, 0 bases at V and 2 bases at J, with 10 bases in the middle. CDR3 region: CTCSAEGGRSNERLFF. Incomplete CDR3 DNA: TGCACCTGCAGTGCAGAGGGGGGCAGATCCAACGAA.

This clone was found a few times. Genes and germline come from the mouse. Coverage ceases 4 residues before the CDR3 finishes, and the germline J gene fills in the end. The J gene is TRBJ1-4, the V gene TRBV1; D is perhaps TRBD1 (5 bases). CDR3 size: 16 residues. Trimming took 0 bases from V and 3 from J, leaving 11 bases between them. CDR1 is NSQYPW and CDR2 is LRSPGD in the germline V gene (reference sequence). Incomplete CDR3 DNA: TGCACCTGCAGTGCAGATGGAGGGGTGGCCAACGAA. This sequence encodes CTCSADGGVANE. The entire CDR3 protein reads CTCSADGGVANERLFF.

The table lists this clone with a few counts. Germline and genes here are mouse. With the read ending 4 residues before the CDR3 end, the germline J gene is used to fill in that end. The chain uses TRBV13-2 and TRBJ2-1, with D tentatively TRBD2 (7 bases). V was pared by 0 bases and J by 1 base, with 11 bases between. The CDR3 is 16 residues long. CDR1 NNHNN and CDR2 SYGAGS come from the germline V gene (reference sequence). The CDR3: CASGDAEGGNYAEQFF. Incomplete CDR3 DNA: TGTGCCAGCGGTGATGCGGAGGGGGGGAACTATGCT.

This clone occurred a few times. At residue 10, the TCRdb protein and translated DNA are inconsistent; the protein given comes from the DNA. Mouse gene names apply. The read finishes 3 residues shy of the CDR3 end, and the germline J gene is used to complete it. This chain uses TRBV13-3 with TRBJ1-6; D gene uncertain. TRBJ1-6 is an ORF, and what it does is uncertain. Trimming removed 1 base at V and 8 bases at J, with 7 bases between. CDR1 is NNHDY, CDR2 SYVADS, per germline. This CDR3 spans 13 amino acids. CDR3 amino acids: CASSDPKYSPLYF. Partial CDR3 DNA: TGTGCCAGCAGTGATCCCAAATATTCGCCC.

This clone appeared a few times. Germline and genes: mouse. The read halts 4 residues ahead of the CDR3 end, with the missing end drawn from the germline J gene. The chain couples TRBV1 to TRBJ2-7; tentatively, D is TRBD2 (6 bases). This CDR3 has 14 amino acids. Trimming removed 0 bases from V and 3 bases from J, with 9 bases in between. CDR1 and CDR2 from the germline V gene are NSQYPW and LRSPGD (reference sequence). CDR3 DNA, as far as it was read: TGCACCTGCAGTGCAGACAATGGGGGCTAT. Translation: CTCSADNGGY. From start to end, the CDR3 is CTCSADNGGYEQYF.

Concerning this clone itself: The gene names here belong to mouse. The read halts 4 residues ahead of the CDR3 end, with the missing end drawn from the germline J gene. The rearrangement uses TRBV13-1 and TRBJ2-2, with TRBD1 identical over 9 bases. CDR3 size: 15 residues. J gave up 1 base and V 5 bases, and 3 bases lay outside the gene matches. In germline, CDR1 is NSHNY, CDR2 SYGAGN. Partial CDR3 DNA: TGTGCCAGCAGAAGACAGGGGGTAAACACCGGG. It specifies CASRRQGVNTG. In full, the CDR3 reads CASRRQGVNTGQLYF.